The 18 T cell receptor beta chains below all came from one sample that was sequenced in a study of OX40 agonist ivuxolimab in advanced cancers. Data came from immunoSEQ multiplex PCR; TCRdb stores just in-frame clones and leaves some out. The data contain about 77,000 clones, approximately 95% of them seen just once; the ten biggest clones take up over 20%. Sequencing used CD4+ or CD8+ T cells sorted from blood, obtained in a trial of the OX40 agonist ivuxolimab. Receptors were obtained from an adult with an advanced solid tumor such as melanoma, head and neck, liver or kidney cancer.

The chain employs TRBV7-9 and TRBJ1-4, with TRBD1 matching 9 bases. The length of the CDR3 is 15 residues. CDR1 and CDR2 from the germline V gene are SEHNR and FQNEAQ (reference sequence). V gave up 4 bases and J gave up 7 bases; unmatched junction bases: 7. CDR3 loop: CASSSRQGEGEKLFF. CDR3 sequence (DNA): TGTGCCAGCAGCTCCAGACAGGGGGAAGGTGAAAAACTGTTTTTT.

The CDR3 sequence: CASSQDLGNEQYF. The CDR3 nucleotides are TGTGCCAGCAGCCAAGATTTGGGGAACGAGCAGTACTTC. The V gene is TRBV4-2, the J gene TRBJ2-7; D is unresolved. The ends were cut back, 0 bases at V and 5 bases at J, with 8 bases in the middle. The CDR3 covers 13 residues. From germline, CDR1 is LGHNA and CDR2 YNFKEQ.

This chain joins TRBV4-1 and TRBJ2-3; TRBD2 matches 14 bases. Germline trimming cut 1 base from V and 7 bases from J; bases unmatched to any gene: 10. From germline, CDR1 is MGHRA and CDR2 YSYEKL. The CDR3 consists of 18 residues. The CDR3: CASSQGSGLAGDGNTQYF. Here the CDR3 DNA reads TGCGCCAGCAGCCAAGGTTCGGGACTAGCGGGGGACGGGAATACGCAGTATTTT.

This clone was recorded a few times. The chain couples TRBV7-9 to TRBJ1-1; no firm D call. The CDR3 totals 13 residues. Germline-derived CDR1 and CDR2 are SEHNR and FQNEAQ (reference sequence). Trimming removed 5 bases at V and 1 base at J, with 8 bases between. The CDR3, as DNA: TGTGCCAGCAGCCCTCGAGGGAACACTGAAGCTTTCTTT. This sequence encodes CASSPRGNTEAFF.

The chain carries TRBV7-8 and TRBJ1-5; D perhaps matches TRBD1 (5 bases). The CDR3 runs 15 residues. Per germline, CDR1 SGHVS and CDR2 FQNEAQ. Trimming stripped 2 bases from V and 7 bases from J, with 15 bases between. CDR3 DNA sequence: TGTGCCAGCAGCTTATTTCTAAGGGACTTGCAGCCCCAGCATTTT. Translating gives CASSLFLRDLQPQHF.

V gene TRBV28 combines with J gene TRBJ2-2; D unresolved. Germline loops: CDR1 MDHEN, CDR2 SYDVKM. Trimming took off 6 bases at V and 0 bases at J, with 14 bases between the two ends. This CDR3 contains 16 residues. The CDR3 DNA is TGTGCCAGCAGCCCCTCTGGTCATCCGAACACCGGGGAGCTGTTTTTT. It is translated as CASSPSGHPNTGELFF.

The V gene is TRBV19, the J gene TRBJ1-1; no reliable D call. The CDR3 is 15 amino acids. V shed 2 bases and J shed 4 bases, with 14 bases lying between them. Germline CDR1 is LNHDA and CDR2 is SQIVND (reference sequence). CDR3 nucleotide sequence: TGTGCCAGTAGTATATCGGCTTCTGTAGCCACTGAAGCTTTCTTT. Translating gives CASSISASVATEAFF.

The chain couples TRBV9 to TRBJ2-5; TRBD2 matches 10 bases. The CDR3 consists of 16 residues. V trimming: 2 bases; J trimming: 3 bases; junction bases outside the gene matches: 7. Germline-derived CDR1 and CDR2 are SGDLS and YYNGEE. The CDR3 spells CASSVPVGLAEETQYF. The CDR3 DNA sequence: TGTGCCAGCAGCGTGCCCGTTGGACTAGCGGAAGAGACCCAGTACTTC. Full variable domain (remainder filled in from reference TRBV9 and TRBJ2-5): DSGVTQTPKHLITATGQRVTLRCSPRSGDLSVYWYQQSLDQGLQFLIQYYNGEERAKGNILERFSAQQFPDLHSELNLSSLELGDSALYFCASSVPVGLAEETQYFGPGTRLLVL.

This rearrangement joins TRBV28 to TRBJ2-5, with D tentatively TRBD2 (7 bases). Between the trimmed V and J ends, which lost 2 bases and 5 bases, there was a span of 18 bases. Germline loops: CDR1 MDHEN, CDR2 SYDVKM. This CDR3 is 16 amino acids long. The CDR3 protein is CASSLRGGRAGETQYF. CDR3 bases: TGTGCCAGCAGTTTAAGGGGGGGGAGGGCCGGCGAGACCCAGTACTTC.

The chain employs TRBV5-4 and TRBJ2-2, with TRBD1 matching over 9 bases. J lost 3 bases, V lost 6 bases, and 12 bases had no gene match. CDR3 length: 17 residues. The germline CDR1 and CDR2 sequences are SGHNT and YYREEE (reference sequence). The CDR3 DNA reads TGTGCCAGCAACCCCTGGGGGACAGGGTCGGACACCGGGGAGCTGTTTTTT. Protein: CASNPWGTGSDTGELFF.

This chain connects TRBV5-4 to TRBJ2-1; 9 nucleotides match TRBD2. Germline loops: CDR1 SGHNT, CDR2 YYREEE (reference sequence). V lost 1 base and J lost 13; bases outside the gene matches: 15. The CDR3 length is 16 residues. DNA of the CDR3: TGTGCCAGCAGCTTGCTTAGCGGGGGCCCATTTACGGTCCAGTTCTTC. Translated, it gives CASSLLSGGPFTVQFF.

The chain is built from TRBV27 and TRBJ2-1; 10 positions agree with TRBD2. Trimming cost V 3 bases and J 4 bases; bases outside gene matches: 6. Germline CDR1 is MNHEY and CDR2 is SMNVEV (reference sequence). The CDR3 has 16 amino acids. The DNA of the CDR3 is TGTGCCAGCAGTTTCCGACTAGCGGGCGCTTACAATGAGCAGTTCTTC. Protein sequence: CASSFRLAGAYNEQFF.

The V call is TRBV19, the J call TRBJ1-1, with D perhaps matching TRBD1 (5 bases). The CDR3 is 16 residues long. The germline V and J ends were trimmed by 6 bases and 2 bases, with 19 bases remaining between them. Per the germline V gene, CDR1 is LNHDA and CDR2 is SQIVND (reference sequence). CDR3 nucleotides: TGTGCCAGTAGATTTGATGACAGTCTCCCTAACACTGAAGCTTTCTTT. It codes for CASRFDDSLPNTEAFF.

V and J are TRBV6-6 and TRBJ2-7; 11 nucleotides align to TRBD1. The CDR3 loop spans 14 amino acids. Germline lookup yields CDR1 MNHNY and CDR2 SVGAGI (reference sequence). V was clipped by 2 bases and J by 3 bases; unmatched bases: 0. The CDR3 region is CASSYGTGGYEQYF. CDR3 DNA sequence: TGTGCCAGCAGTTACGGGACAGGGGGCTACGAGCAGTACTTC.

V and J are TRBV19 and TRBJ1-1; no reliable D call. The V end was cut by 3 bases, the J end by 3 bases, with 14 bases between. The CDR3 contains 15 residues. Germline V gene sequence: CDR1 LNHDA, CDR2 SQIVND (reference sequence). CDR3 DNA: TGTGCCAGTAGTATGGCCCTTGACACCTACACTGAAGCTTTCTTT. This gives the protein CASSMALDTYTEAFF.

The rearrangement links TRBV7-8 to TRBJ1-2, with D perhaps matching TRBD1 (5 bases). The CDR3 has 14 amino acids. CDR1 and CDR2 (germline): SGHVS, FQNEAQ. Trimming removed 0 bases at V and 4 bases at J, with 9 bases between. The CDR3 spells CASSLAGAAYGYTF. CDR3 nucleotide sequence: TGTGCCAGCAGCTTAGCTGGGGCCGCCTATGGCTACACCTTC.

The chain has TRBV4-1 and TRBJ1-1; D is unclear. Trimming pared 6 bases from V and 2 bases from J, leaving 13 bases between. The V gene's germline CDR1 is MGHRA and CDR2 YSYEKL. This CDR3 contains 14 residues. The CDR3 loop is CASRRPRGNTEAFF. As DNA, the CDR3 is TGCGCCAGCAGACGACCCCGCGGAAACACTGAAGCTTTCTTT.

The J gene is TRBJ1-1, the V gene TRBV29-1; no firm D call. The germline CDR1 and CDR2 sequences are SQVTM and ANQGSEA. The V gene lost 6 bases and the J gene lost 1 base, with 6 bases spanning the gap. This CDR3 contains 11 residues. CDR3 in DNA: TGCAGCGTGGTAACGAACACTGAAGCTTTCTTT. Its protein is CSVVTNTEAFF.